These 32 T cell receptor beta chains share one sample of origin, sequenced in a study of T cells in Graves' hyperthyroidism and ophthalmopathy. Authors of the study amplified TCR beta CDR3 regions from RNA transcripts. The TCR CDR3 was amplified in a first-round RT-PCR using the HTBI primer set. TCRdb processed the multiplex PCR reads anew with MiXCR; each CDR3 protein has one entry. The sample contains 500,000 to 800,000 distinct CDR3 sequences, more than 14% of which appear only once. The sequencing input was blood. The receptors originated from a woman aged 50 to 60 with Graves' ophthalmopathy.

As concerns this clonotype: Just one base apart from a much larger clone, this may be a read error. CDR3 nucleotides: TGCGCCAGCACGGCGGGAAACACCTACGAGCAGTACTTC. Encoded protein: CASTAGNTYEQYF. The chain recombines TRBV5-1 with TRBJ2-7, with a possible D match to TRBD2 (6 bases). Germline V gene data show CDR1 as SGHRS and CDR2 as YFSETQ. The CDR3 contains 13 residues. The germline V and J ends were trimmed by 6 bases and 2 bases, with 12 bases remaining between them.

This clonotype was seen only a few times. The chain uses TRBV30 and TRBJ2-2, with D perhaps given as TRBD1 or TRBD2 (5 bases each). V shed 2 bases and J shed 5 bases, with 9 bases lying between them. This CDR3 is built from 13 residues. Germline loops: CDR1 GTSNPN, CDR2 SVGIG (reference sequence). In nucleotides, the CDR3 is TGTGCCTGGAGTAGGGGACGGACCGGGGAGCTGTTTTTT. It is translated as CAWSRGRTGELFF.

This clonotype was counted at least ten times. V and J are TRBV10-3 and TRBJ1-2; 8 bases line up with TRBD1. The CDR3 is 13 amino acids. The ends lost 2 bases at V and 8 bases at J; junction bases unmatched: 4. Germline CDR1 reads ENHRY; CDR2 reads SYGVKD. The CDR3, as DNA: TGTGCCATCAGTGAGACAGGGGGGCACGGCTACACCTTC. It is translated as CAISETGGHGYTF.

This clonotype was counted many times. V and J are TRBV7-2 and TRBJ2-7; maybe TRBD1 (5 bases). Between the trimmed V and J ends, which lost 1 base and 7 bases, there was a span of 11 bases. CDR1 is SGHTA and CDR2 is FQGNSA in the germline V gene. CDR3 length equals 13 residues. As DNA, the CDR3 is TGTGCCAGCAGCTTAGTTGTGAAGGGGGAGCAGTACTTC. Protein sequence: CASSLVVKGEQYF.

The sample holds many counts of this clonotype. The genes are TRBV5-1 and TRBJ1-5, with a tentative D call TRBD1 (5 bases). Trimming removed 1 base at V and 5 bases at J, with 10 bases between. The CDR3 is made up of 14 amino acids. In germline, CDR1 is SGHRS, CDR2 YFSETQ. CDR3 nucleotide sequence: TGCGCCAGCAGCTTGCGGGGAGGGGATCAGCCCCAGCATTTT. Its protein product is CASSLRGGDQPQHF. Filled out from reference TRBV5-1 and TRBJ1-5, the complete variable domain reads KAGVTQTPRYLIKTRGQQVTLSCSPISGHRSVSWYQQTPGQGLQFLFEYFSETQRNKGNFPGRFSGRQFSNSRSEMNVSTLELGDSALYLCASSLRGGDQPQHFGDGTRLSIL.

This clonotype was observed a handful of times. The rearrangement joins TRBV28 to TRBJ1-5; 10 bases fit TRBD1. The CDR3 loop spans 17 amino acids. The germline V gene has CDR1 MDHEN and CDR2 SYDVKM. With 2 bases clipped from V and 6 bases from J, the junction kept 10 bases outside the gene matches. CDR3 residues: CASSLPTGTGARQPQHF. DNA for the CDR3: TGTGCCAGCAGTTTACCCACCGGGACAGGGGCCCGTCAGCCCCAGCATTTT.

This chain connects TRBV19 to TRBJ1-1; D gene unclear. Trimming removed 8 bases at V and 1 base at J, with 23 bases between. Germline V gives CDR1 LNHDA, CDR2 SQIVND (reference sequence). The CDR3 has 17 amino acids. The CDR3 is CASGQSLMAGSNTEAFF. The CDR3 DNA is TGTGCCAGTGGTCAATCCCTTATGGCAGGATCGAACACTGAAGCTTTCTTT.

The rearrangement uses TRBV6-1 and TRBJ2-7; a weak D match, TRBD1 (6 bases). In germline, CDR1 is MNHNS, CDR2 SASEGT. Trimming shortened V by 5 bases and J by 6 bases, and 17 bases separated the two germline ends. This CDR3 is built from 14 residues. The CDR3 spells CASSYGQGSTEQYF. DNA of the CDR3: TGTGCCAGCAGTTACGGTCAGGGGTCCACCGAGCAGTACTTC.

This clonotype came up a few times. The chain carries TRBV24-1 and TRBJ2-7; D unresolved. V lost 4 bases and J 0 bases, leaving 3 bases between the germline ends. The CDR3 is 12 residues long. Germline values: CDR1 KGHDR, CDR2 SFDVKD. The CDR3 sequence: CATSDGSYEQYF. In DNA, the CDR3 is TGTGCCACCAGTGACGGCTCCTACGAGCAGTACTTC.

The V call is TRBV3-1, the J call TRBJ2-4; perhaps D is TRBD1 or TRBD2 (6 bases each). CDR1 LGHDT and CDR2 YNNKEL come from the germline V gene (reference sequence). V was trimmed by 2 bases and J by 0 bases, leaving 11 bases between them. This CDR3 has 16 residues. In DNA, the CDR3 is TGTGCCAGCAGCCAAAAGGGGGGACTAGCCAAAAACATTCAGTACTTC. Translated, it gives CASSQKGGLAKNIQYF.

This clonotype was seen many times. The J gene is TRBJ1-4, the V gene TRBV5-1; TRBD1 is a possible D gene (5 bases). CDR1 and CDR2 from the germline V gene are SGHRS and YFSETQ. Trimming shortened V by 0 bases and J by 4 bases, and 7 bases separated the two germline ends. The CDR3 runs to 14 residues. This chain's CDR3 is CASSLGQFNEKLFF. DNA for the CDR3: TGCGCCAGCAGCTTGGGACAGTTTAATGAAAAACTGTTTTTT.

A few counts support this clonotype. V gene TRBV6-2 or TRBV6-3 combines with J gene TRBJ2-3, with 8 bases fitting TRBD2. Trimming at V came to 1 base and at J to 0 bases, leaving 15 bases not matched to a gene. The CDR3 is 20 residues long. Germline assignment: CDR1 MNHEY and CDR2 SVGEGT. DNA of the CDR3: TGTGCCAGCAGTTACTTGCCAGCGGGAGAGTCCCTAACTAGCACAGATACGCAGTATTTT. Translating it yields CASSYLPAGESLTSTDTQYF.

This clonotype was counted ten times or more. The V gene is TRBV2, the J gene TRBJ2-7, with D uncertain. The CDR3 length is 14 residues. Germline CDR1 and CDR2: SNHLY and FYNNEI. Between the trimmed V and J ends, which lost 6 bases and 1 base, there was a span of 13 bases. The CDR3 sequence: CASSNLDGSYEQYF. The CDR3 coding sequence is TGTGCCAGCAGCAATCTGGACGGATCCTACGAGCAGTACTTC.

For this clonotype: No conserved phenylalanine or tryptophan is present at the end of the CDR3, so a read error is the likely explanation. The chain recombines TRBV5-1 with TRBJ2-2, with D maybe TRBD2 (6 bases). The V end lost 4 bases, the J end lost 2 bases, and 12 bases lay between the germline ends. The CDR3 sequence is 15 residues long. CDR1 SGHRS and CDR2 YFSETQ come from the germline V gene. The CDR3 DNA follows: TGCGCCAGCAGCCAGCCGGGACTTAACACCGGGGAGCTGTTTCTT. This translates into CASSQPGLNTGELFL.

Ten or more counts support this clonotype. The J gene is TRBJ2-7, the V gene TRBV3-1; 7 nucleotides line up with TRBD2. After removal of 3 bases from V and 2 bases from J, the junction contained 7 bases not matched to a gene. CDR1 is LGHDT and CDR2 is YNNKEL in the germline V gene (reference sequence). CDR3 length equals 15 residues. The CDR3 is CASSQGGDVTYEQYF. The CDR3 DNA follows: TGTGCCAGCAGCCAGGGGGGGGACGTCACCTACGAGCAGTACTTC.

In this sample, this clonotype turned up many times. V gene TRBV20-1 combines with J gene TRBJ2-5; TRBD1 aligns across 12 bases. Germline V gene lookup returns CDR1 DFQATT and CDR2 SNEGSKA (reference sequence). The CDR3 length is 15 residues. V was clipped by 0 bases and J by 4 bases; unmatched bases: 3. CDR3 in DNA: TGCAGTGCTAGAGATGGGACAGGGGGCGCAGAGACCCAGTACTTC. Its translation: CSARDGTGGAETQYF.

Concerning this clonotype itself: The junction and the germline gene differ at one end; a read error may be behind it. As DNA, the CDR3 is TGTGCCGGCAGTTTAGACAGATATAACACTGAAGCTTTCTTT. Translated, it gives CAGSLDRYNTEAFF. The genes are TRBV12-3 or TRBV12-4 and TRBJ1-1; a weak D match, TRBD1 (5 bases). The CDR3 sequence is 14 residues long.

This clonotype was counted ten times or more. The V call is TRBV3-1, the J call TRBJ2-1; TRBD2 aligns across 13 bases. Per the germline V gene, CDR1 is LGHDT and CDR2 is YNNKEL (reference sequence). CDR3 length equals 17 residues. J was trimmed by 10 bases and V by 4 bases; bases with no gene match: 13. CDR3 residues: CASSLRVGLAGRGEQFF. Here the CDR3 DNA reads TGTGCCAGCAGCCTCCGGGTGGGACTAGCGGGAAGGGGAGAGCAGTTCTTC.

This clonotype was recorded at least ten times. This chain uses TRBV28 with TRBJ1-5; TRBD1 matches at 7 bases. CDR1 is MDHEN and CDR2 is SYDVKM in the germline V gene. The J segment lost 0 bases and the V segment lost 7 bases, leaving 9 bases of the junction unmatched. The CDR3 is 16 residues long. This CDR3 is CASTPGTVYSNQPQHF. As DNA, the CDR3 is TGTGCCAGCACCCCCGGGACAGTCTATAGCAATCAGCCCCAGCATTTT.

This clonotype has a count of ten or more. The CDR3, as DNA: TGTGCCAGCAGCCCAACGAGACGGGAGCTGTTTTTT. It codes for CASSPTRRELFF. This chain connects TRBV11-2 to TRBJ2-2, with unresolved D. From germline, CDR1 is SGHAT and CDR2 FQNNGV. Trimming left V 5 bases short and J 9 bases short, with 10 bases between. The CDR3 covers 12 residues. The full variable domain, in which reference TRBV11-2 and TRBJ2-2 provide the parts outside the CDR3, is EAGVAQSPRYKIIEKRQSVAFWCNPISGHATLYWYQQILGQGPKLLIQFQNNGVVDDSQLPKDRFSAERLKGVDSTLKIQPAKLEDSAVYLCASSPTRRELFFGEGSRLTVL.

This clonotype was recorded at least ten times. The chain has TRBV28 and TRBJ1-4, with 10 nucleotides matching TRBD1. Per the germline V gene, CDR1 is MDHEN and CDR2 is SYDVKM. The V gene end was trimmed by 2 bases and the J gene end by 5 bases; junction bases not matched to a gene: 14. The CDR3 has 19 residues. The CDR3 protein is CASSLGLPAPGQGNEKLFF. CDR3 sequence (DNA): TGTGCCAGCAGTTTAGGTCTACCTGCACCGGGACAGGGGAATGAAAAACTGTTTTTT.

The chain joins TRBV9 to TRBJ1-4; no firm D call. The V and J ends lost 3 bases and 3 bases respectively, with 12 bases between them. Germline CDR1 SGDLS, CDR2 YYNGEE. CDR3 length equals 15 residues. CDR3 in amino acids: CASSGRGSSNEKLFF. The CDR3 DNA sequence: TGTGCCAGCAGCGGGCGGGGTTCTTCTAATGAAAAACTGTTTTTT.

The V call is TRBV5-6, the J call TRBJ2-4; a weak D match, TRBD1 (6 bases). Per the germline V gene, CDR1 is SGHDT and CDR2 is YYEEEE. The V and J ends lost 4 bases and 0 bases respectively, with 14 bases between them. This CDR3 is built from 16 residues. The CDR3 DNA is TGTGCCAGCAGCGACAAATCGGACAGAGCCAAAAACATTCAGTACTTC. Translation gives CASSDKSDRAKNIQYF.

This clonotype occurred many times. The chain combines TRBV30 with TRBJ2-5; unclear D gene. Germline V gene data show CDR1 as GTSNPN and CDR2 as SVGIG (reference sequence). The V end was cut by 4 bases, the J end by 4 bases, with 19 bases between. This CDR3 is 15 amino acids long. The CDR3 here is CAWKPPERVGETQYF. For the CDR3, the DNA is TGTGCCTGGAAGCCTCCGGAAAGAGTGGGAGAGACCCAGTACTTC.

This clonotype turned up a few times. The chain has TRBV7-9 and TRBJ1-5, with D perhaps matching TRBD1 (6 bases). The CDR3 contains 15 residues. Between the trimmed V and J ends, which lost 1 base and 4 bases, there was a span of 11 bases. Germline CDR1 is SEHNR and CDR2 is FQNEAQ (reference sequence). CDR3 region: CASSLEGGLNQPQHF. CDR3 DNA: TGTGCCAGCAGCTTAGAGGGGGGCCTTAATCAGCCCCAGCATTTT.

In this sample, this clonotype turned up a few times. The rearrangement uses TRBV12-3 or TRBV12-4 and TRBJ2-2; D gene unclear. Trimming took 2 bases from V and 6 from J, leaving 7 bases between them. The CDR3 is 13 residues long. CDR3 amino acids: CASSLKVAGELFF. The CDR3 DNA reads as TGTGCCAGCAGTTTAAAGGTTGCCGGGGAGCTGTTTTTT.

This clonotype has a count of ten or more. The genes are TRBV7-9 and TRBJ1-2, with a tentative D call TRBD1 (6 bases). V lost 5 bases and J 8 bases, leaving 15 bases between the germline ends. Germline CDR1 reads SEHNR; CDR2 reads FQNEAQ (reference sequence). CDR3 size: 13 residues. CDR3 DNA: TGTGCCAGCAGCCTAGACAGGTTGCTGGGCTACACCTTC. Translated: CASSLDRLLGYTF.

For this clonotype: This may be a read error, as it is one base from a much larger clone. V and J are TRBV3-1 and TRBJ2-1; 11 nucleotides align to TRBD2. Germline trimming cut 4 bases from V and 3 bases from J; bases unmatched to any gene: 8. This CDR3 has 17 residues. Germline V gene data show CDR1 as LGHDT and CDR2 as YNNKEL (reference sequence). The DNA for the CDR3 is TGTGCCAGCAGCCCCAGCGCCGGGACTAGCGGCTACAATGAGCAGTTCTTC. It is translated as CASSPSAGTSGYNEQFF.

This clonotype showed up many times. The chain links TRBV30 to TRBJ2-2; D not resolved. Trimming took off 4 bases at V and 4 bases at J, with 13 bases between the two ends. Germline CDR1 GTSNPN, CDR2 SVGIG (reference sequence). The CDR3 loop spans 14 amino acids. In nucleotides, the CDR3 is TGTGCCTGGACCACCACACGGGTCACCGGGGAGCTGTTTTTT. Its protein product is CAWTTTRVTGELFF.

The chain recombines TRBV7-8 with TRBJ1-6; no firm D call. Germline assignment: CDR1 SGHVS and CDR2 FQNEAQ. Trimming shortened V by 1 base and J by 7 bases, and 11 bases separated the two germline ends. The CDR3 covers 15 residues. This CDR3 reads CASSLDQTHNSPLHF. CDR3 coding DNA: TGTGCCAGCAGCTTAGACCAGACTCACAATTCACCCCTCCACTTT.

This clonotype was found many times. The rearrangement joins TRBV18 to TRBJ2-1, with unresolved D. CDR1 KGHSH and CDR2 LQKENI come from the germline V gene. The V end lost 3 bases, the J end lost 7 bases, and 10 bases lay between the germline ends. The CDR3 runs 13 residues. The CDR3 sequence is CASSPRLMNEQFF. The CDR3 nucleotides read TGTGCCAGCTCACCTAGGCTAATGAATGAGCAGTTCTTC.

This clonotype was detected only a few times. This sequence joins TRBV19 and TRBJ2-7; D gene ambiguous. Germline V gene sequence: CDR1 LNHDA, CDR2 SQIVND (reference sequence). The ends were cut back, 3 bases at V and 1 base at J, with 10 bases in the middle. The CDR3 is made up of 14 amino acids. The CDR3 DNA follows: TGTGCCAGTAGTATTTCACAGACATCCTACGAGCAGTACTTC. Amino acid sequence: CASSISQTSYEQYF.